The next 27 T cell receptor beta chains were all read from a single sample in a study of vaccination effects on CD4 cells after COVID-19. These receptors have no identified antigens. Before sequencing took place, the ViraFEST assay used viral peptide pools to expand antigen-specific CD4+ T cells. Scientists isolated CD4+ T cells after a roughly 10-day culture period ended. Of the BNT162b2 and mRNA-1273 vaccines, participants received two doses of one or the other. Libraries were prepared by immunoSEQ multiplex PCR; TCRdb keeps only in-frame clonotypes and omits some of them. The sample contains tens of thousands of clones, roughly four fifths of which appear only once. This material consisted of CD4+ T cells from PBMCs cultured with HCoV-229E spike peptides, taken after COVID-19 vaccination. These receptors came from a human donor who received a COVID-19 vaccine.

This clone was seen a handful of times. The chain has TRBV10-3 and TRBJ2-3; 11 bases map to TRBD2. V lost 7 bases, J lost 14 bases, and 14 bases stayed unmatched. The CDR3 is made up of 14 amino acids. Germline V CDR1 and CDR2: ENHRY, SYGVKD. The CDR3 protein is CAINNQPIAGGRYF. In DNA, the CDR3 is TGTGCCATCAATAATCAACCCATAGCGGGAGGGCGGTATTTT.

J is TRBJ1-1 and V is TRBV29-1, with a weak D call TRBD1 (5 bases). The germline gives CDR1 SQVTM, CDR2 ANQGSEA. Trimming took off 2 bases at V and 0 bases at J, with 7 bases between the two ends. The CDR3 has 13 amino acids. The CDR3 DNA sequence: TGCAGCGTTGAACGAGGGGTGAACACTGAAGCTTTCTTT. Translation gives CSVERGVNTEAFF.

This clone was found once. The chain couples TRBV27 to TRBJ1-1; no clear D gene. Germline V gene sequence: CDR1 MNHEY, CDR2 SMNVEV (reference sequence). The CDR3 loop spans 17 amino acids. V lost 3 bases to trimming and J lost 0 bases, with 17 bases between them. The CDR3 sequence: CASSFLSAVPLNTEAFF. The CDR3 DNA is TGTGCCAGCAGTTTTTTGTCGGCAGTCCCATTGAACACTGAAGCTTTCTTT.

This clone has a handful of counts. This chain links TRBV6-5 with TRBJ1-2; D is uncertain. Deletions cut 6 bases from V and 0 bases from J, with 8 bases between. This CDR3 region has 13 residues. CDR1 and CDR2 (germline): MNHEY, SVGAGI. The DNA of the CDR3 is TGTGCCAGCAGCTCGGCACCTAACTATGGCTACACCTTC. This gives the protein CASSSAPNYGYTF.

This chain joins TRBV19 and TRBJ2-6, with D possibly matching TRBD2 (6 bases). Trimming took 3 bases from V and 0 from J, leaving 15 bases between them. Germline assignment: CDR1 LNHDA and CDR2 SQIVND (reference sequence). The CDR3 is made up of 18 amino acids. Here the CDR3 reads CASSILPGLLSGANVLTF. CDR3 nucleotides: TGTGCCAGTAGTATTTTACCGGGACTTCTCTCTGGGGCCAACGTCCTGACTTTC. Looking up the rest from reference TRBV19 and TRBJ2-6 gives the full variable domain: DGGITQSPKYLFRKEGQNVTLSCEQNLNHDAMYWYRQDPGQGLRLIYYSQIVNDFQKGDIAEGYSVSREKKESFPLTVTSAQKNPTAFYLCASSILPGLLSGANVLTFGAGSRLTVL.

J is TRBJ2-7 and V is TRBV5-1; D tentatively reads TRBD1 or TRBD2 (5 bases each). Germline CDR1 and CDR2: SGHRS and YFSETQ. The V gene lost 0 bases and the J gene lost 3 bases, with 13 bases spanning the gap. CDR3 length equals 15 residues. The chain's CDR3 is CASSLAGQGDYEQYF. The CDR3 bases are TGCGCCAGCAGCTTGGCAGGGCAGGGAGACTACGAGCAGTACTTC.

The chain employs TRBV2 and TRBJ1-1; D possibly corresponds to TRBD1 (5 bases). The V end was cut by 5 bases, the J end by 10 bases, with 17 bases between. CDR3 length: 13 amino acids. Germline CDR1 is SNHLY and CDR2 is FYNNEI. Written as DNA, the CDR3 is TGTGCCAGCAGTTCAGGAAATCGGGGGTCAGCTTTCTTT. Residues: CASSSGNRGSAFF.

The J gene is TRBJ2-1, the V gene TRBV24-1; 8 positions match TRBD1. The germline gives CDR1 KGHDR, CDR2 SFDVKD. Germline trimming cut 7 bases from V and 10 bases from J; bases unmatched to any gene: 11. The CDR3 is made up of 14 amino acids. This CDR3 reads CATSSRTGLQEQFF. CDR3 DNA: TGTGCCACCAGCTCAAGGACAGGGTTACAGGAGCAGTTCTTC.

This clone was picked up a small number of times. This sequence joins TRBV30 and TRBJ1-2; D is perhaps TRBD1 (5 bases). Germline V gives CDR1 GTSNPN, CDR2 SVGIG (reference sequence). Trimming stripped 0 bases from V and 4 bases from J, with 18 bases between. This CDR3 is built from 16 residues. CDR3 bases: TGTGCCTGGAGTGTACTCGGGGCCAATACCCCCTATGGCTACACCTTC. It yields the protein CAWSVLGANTPYGYTF.

V gene TRBV3-1 (or the pseudogene TRBV3-2) combines with J gene TRBJ1-1; 7 positions match TRBD1. Germline CDR1 LGHDT, CDR2 YNNKEL (reference sequence). This CDR3 spans 17 amino acids. V lost 2 bases and J lost 1; bases outside the gene matches: 10. The CDR3 spells CASSQPPRDSSNTEAFF. CDR3 coding DNA: TGTGCCAGCAGCCAACCGCCCAGGGACAGCTCGAACACTGAAGCTTTCTTT.

The V and J genes are TRBV19 and TRBJ2-2; D not resolved. The V and J ends lost 4 bases and 1 base respectively, with 7 bases between them. The CDR3 is 14 residues long. CDR1 LNHDA and CDR2 SQIVND come from the germline V gene (reference sequence). CDR3 nucleotide sequence: TGTGCCAGTAGTACTAACGGGAACACCGGGGAGCTGTTTTTT. Translation gives CASSTNGNTGELFF. The full variable domain, its missing parts supplied by reference TRBV19 and TRBJ2-2, is DGGITQSPKYLFRKEGQNVTLSCEQNLNHDAMYWYRQDPGQGLRLIYYSQIVNDFQKGDIAEGYSVSREKKESFPLTVTSAQKNPTAFYLCASSTNGNTGELFFGEGSRLTVL.

The chain combines TRBV10-3 with TRBJ1-5; D is perhaps TRBD1 (5 bases). The CDR3 consists of 15 residues. Germline lookup yields CDR1 ENHRY and CDR2 SYGVKD. Between the trimmed V and J ends, which lost 0 bases and 7 bases, there was a span of 13 bases. The CDR3 region has the DNA TGTGCCATCAGTGAGTCGGCAGGGAACAACCAGCCCCAGCATTTT. Encoded protein: CAISESAGNNQPQHF.

Here the CDR3 reads CASSLGQGEETQYF. CDR3 DNA sequence: TGCGCCAGCAGCCTAGGACAGGGGGAGGAGACCCAGTACTTC. This rearrangement joins TRBV4-1 to TRBJ2-5; the match to TRBD1 covers 10 bases. Germline trimming cut 4 bases from V and 5 bases from J; bases unmatched to any gene: 4. This CDR3 is built from 14 residues. The germline gives CDR1 MGHRA, CDR2 YSYEKL.

This clone was counted a few times. The chain employs TRBV19 and TRBJ2-7; 8 bases agree with TRBD1. CDR3 length equals 14 residues. Looked up from germline, CDR1 is LNHDA and CDR2 is SQIVND (reference sequence). The V segment lost 3 bases and the J segment 3 bases; nucleotides outside the gene matches: 4. CDR3 sequence: CASSIGQGIYEQYF. The CDR3 DNA reads TGTGCCAGTAGTATCGGACAGGGTATCTACGAGCAGTACTTC.

The CDR3 reads CASSIMGGQNTGELFF. DNA of the CDR3: TGTGCCAGTAGTATAATGGGGGGCCAGAACACCGGGGAGCTGTTTTTT. The J gene is TRBJ2-2, the V gene TRBV19, with D possibly being TRBD1 or TRBD2 (6 bases each). The germline V gene encodes CDR1 LNHDA and CDR2 SQIVND (reference sequence). The V and J ends lost 2 bases and 1 base respectively, with 11 bases between them. The CDR3 length is 16 residues. Full variable domain (missing parts from reference TRBV19 and TRBJ2-2): DGGITQSPKYLFRKEGQNVTLSCEQNLNHDAMYWYRQDPGQGLRLIYYSQIVNDFQKGDIAEGYSVSREKKESFPLTVTSAQKNPTAFYLCASSIMGGQNTGELFFGEGSRLTVL.

The genes are TRBV6-5 and TRBJ2-3; D is possibly TRBD2 (6 bases). V shed 3 bases and J shed 0 bases, with 10 bases lying between them. The germline gives CDR1 MNHEY, CDR2 SVGAGI. The length of the CDR3 is 15 residues. The CDR3 region has the DNA TGTGCCAGCAGTTATTCCGGGACTAGCACAGATACGCAGTATTTT. This gives the protein CASSYSGTSTDTQYF.

CDR3 in amino acids: CASSISQGSFHEQYF. CDR3 bases: TGTGCCAGTAGTATTAGCCAGGGATCTTTCCACGAGCAGTACTTC. The chain employs TRBV19 and TRBJ2-7, with D possibly being TRBD1 (5 bases). There are 15 residues in the CDR3. Deletions cut 3 bases from V and 5 bases from J, with 17 bases between. Germline V gene data show CDR1 as LNHDA and CDR2 as SQIVND (reference sequence).

There are a few counts of this clone. The chain couples TRBV10-1 to TRBJ2-7; D perhaps matches TRBD1 (5 bases). This CDR3 spans 13 amino acids. Trimming shortened V by 4 bases and J by 7 bases, and 14 bases separated the two germline ends. Germline V lookup: CDR1 WNHNN, CDR2 SYGVQD (reference sequence). As DNA, the CDR3 is TGCGCCAGCAGTGCCCGCCTGGACAAAGAGCAGTACTTC. Its translation is CASSARLDKEQYF.

This chain connects TRBV6-1 to TRBJ1-1, with D possibly matching TRBD1 (5 bases). The germline CDR1 and CDR2 sequences are MNHNS and SASEGT. The CDR3 runs to 13 residues. The germline V and J ends were trimmed by 1 base and 4 bases, with 7 bases remaining between them. DNA for the CDR3: TGTGCCAGCAGTGAAGTGGGGGGCACTGAAGCTTTCTTT. This sequence encodes CASSEVGGTEAFF.

In this sample, this clone turned up once. This same CDR3 is encoded by further DNA sequences in the sample. V is TRBV30 and J is TRBJ2-7; D remains ambiguous. V was pared by 3 bases and J by 3 bases, with 6 bases between. Germline V gene sequence: CDR1 GTSNPN, CDR2 SVGIG (reference sequence). CDR3 length: 11 amino acids. CDR3: CAWSLSYEQYF. The CDR3, as DNA: TGTGCCTGGAGCCTAAGCTACGAGCAGTACTTC.

This clone was found once. V usage is TRBV29-1 and J usage is TRBJ2-1; 12 nucleotides line up with TRBD2. Germline trimming cut 3 bases from V and 9 bases from J; bases unmatched to any gene: 15. The CDR3 covers 17 residues. Germline loops: CDR1 SQVTM, CDR2 ANQGSEA. CDR3 bases: TGCAGCGTTGATTTGTTCGGGTCTAGCGGGAGGGCAAGTGAGCAGTTCTTC. Its translation is CSVDLFGSSGRASEQFF.

The V call is TRBV18, the J call TRBJ2-2; D ambiguous. In germline, CDR1 is KGHSH, CDR2 LQKENI. With 5 bases removed from V and 1 base from J, the gap between germline ends came to 5 bases. The length of the CDR3 is 13 residues. The CDR3 here is CASSNRNTGELFF. CDR3 in DNA: TGTGCCAGCTCAAACAGGAACACCGGGGAGCTGTTTTTT.

The chain has TRBV6-1 and TRBJ2-3, with D perhaps being TRBD1 or TRBD2 (5 bases each). Germline lookup yields CDR1 MNHNS and CDR2 SASEGT. The CDR3 totals 17 residues. Trimming stripped 0 bases from V and 5 bases from J, with 18 bases between. The CDR3 DNA reads as TGTGCCAGCAGTGAAGCGGGTGGGGCTAGCTCGGGAGATACGCAGTATTTT. Translation gives CASSEAGGASSGDTQYF.

The chain joins TRBV7-8 to TRBJ1-3, with D possibly matching TRBD1 (6 bases). CDR3 length: 15 amino acids. The germline V gene has CDR1 SGHVS and CDR2 FQNEAQ. Trimming removed 1 base from V and 4 bases from J, with 11 bases in between. The CDR3 nucleotides are TGTGCCAGCAGCTTAGGAGGGACATTCGGAAACACCATATATTTT. It translates to CASSLGGTFGNTIYF. Supplemented by reference TRBV7-8 and TRBJ1-3, the full variable domain reads GAGVSQSPRYKVAKRGQDVALRCDPISGHVSLFWYQQALGQGPEFLTYFQNEAQLDKSGLPSDRFFAERPEGSVSTLKIQRTQQEDSAVYLCASSLGGTFGNTIYFGEGSWLTVV.

There are a few counts of this clone. The chain is built from TRBV2 and TRBJ1-2; D not certain. The length of the CDR3 is 12 residues. Trimming took off 3 bases at V and 6 bases at J, with 8 bases between the two ends. Germline CDR1 reads SNHLY; CDR2 reads FYNNEI. The CDR3 protein is CASSDWGNGYTF. CDR3 nucleotide sequence: TGTGCCAGCAGTGATTGGGGAAATGGCTACACCTTC. Based on the CDR3 plus reference TRBV2 and TRBJ1-2, the full variable domain is EPEVTQTPSHQVTQMGQEVILRCVPISNHLYFYWYRQILGQKVEFLVSFYNNEISEKSEIFDDQFSVERPDGSNFTLKIRSTKLEDSAMYFCASSDWGNGYTFGSGTRLTVV.

The chain uses TRBV7-8 and TRBJ1-4; tentative D call: TRBD1 (6 bases). Germline CDR1 reads SGHVS; CDR2 reads FQNEAQ. This CDR3 has 14 amino acids. V dropped 8 bases and J dropped 8 bases, with 18 bases sitting between them. The CDR3 sequence is CASRKRDKKEKLFF. CDR3 bases: TGTGCCAGCCGGAAAAGGGACAAAAAAGAAAAACTGTTTTTT.

The CDR3 protein is CASSSTGTGDGYTF. Here the CDR3 DNA reads TGCGCCAGCAGCTCAACCGGGACAGGGGACGGCTACACCTTC. The chain combines TRBV5-1 with TRBJ1-2, with 10 bases matching TRBD1. The CDR3 is 14 residues long. Germline V gives CDR1 SGHRS, CDR2 YFSETQ. V lost 3 bases, J lost 8 bases, and 7 bases stayed unmatched.